The following is a T cell receptor beta chain sequence with its context. The antigen is undetermined. This entry belongs to a study of T cell responses to AZD1222 COVID-19 vaccine. The assay was immunoSEQ multiplex PCR, and TCRdb's table has in-frame clones only and misses some. This table holds about 110,000 clones, 86% found once. This CDR3 comprises 17 residues. Germline V gene data show CDR1 as LNHDA and CDR2 as SQIVND (reference sequence). The junction had 9 bases not matched to a gene; V was cut back by 3 bases and J by 4 bases. General observations from the study: Baseline seropositivity characterized only six AZD1222 recipients. After two AZD1222 doses, spike-specific TCR breadth and depth rose versus day 0.

The source material was peripheral blood, sampled on day 0 of AZD1222 vaccination. The TCR originated in an adult in good health. V and J are TRBV19 and TRBJ1-4, with 9 positions matching TRBD1. The CDR3 region is CASSITGGAGYNEKLFF. The CDR3 DNA sequence: TGTGCCAGTAGTATTACAGGGGGCGCCGGATATAATGAAAAACTGTTTTTT.